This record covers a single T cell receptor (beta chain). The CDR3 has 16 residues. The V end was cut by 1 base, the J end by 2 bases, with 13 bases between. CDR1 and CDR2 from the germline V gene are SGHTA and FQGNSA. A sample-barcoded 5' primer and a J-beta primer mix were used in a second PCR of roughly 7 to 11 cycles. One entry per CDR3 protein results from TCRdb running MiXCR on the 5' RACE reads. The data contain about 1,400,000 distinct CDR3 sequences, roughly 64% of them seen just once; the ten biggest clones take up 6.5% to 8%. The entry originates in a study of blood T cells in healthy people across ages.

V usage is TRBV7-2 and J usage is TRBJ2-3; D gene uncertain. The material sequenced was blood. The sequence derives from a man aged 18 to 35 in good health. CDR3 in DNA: TGTGCCAGCAGCTTAGGGGGTGGGATCCTCACAGATACGCAGTATTTT. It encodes CASSLGGGILTDTQYF. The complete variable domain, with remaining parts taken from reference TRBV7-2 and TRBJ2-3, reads GAGVSQSPSNKVTEKGKDVELRCDPISGHTALYWYRQSLGQGLEFLIYFQGNSAPDKSGLPSDRFSAERTGGSVSTLTIQRTQQEDSAVYLCASSLGGGILTDTQYFGPGTRLTVL.